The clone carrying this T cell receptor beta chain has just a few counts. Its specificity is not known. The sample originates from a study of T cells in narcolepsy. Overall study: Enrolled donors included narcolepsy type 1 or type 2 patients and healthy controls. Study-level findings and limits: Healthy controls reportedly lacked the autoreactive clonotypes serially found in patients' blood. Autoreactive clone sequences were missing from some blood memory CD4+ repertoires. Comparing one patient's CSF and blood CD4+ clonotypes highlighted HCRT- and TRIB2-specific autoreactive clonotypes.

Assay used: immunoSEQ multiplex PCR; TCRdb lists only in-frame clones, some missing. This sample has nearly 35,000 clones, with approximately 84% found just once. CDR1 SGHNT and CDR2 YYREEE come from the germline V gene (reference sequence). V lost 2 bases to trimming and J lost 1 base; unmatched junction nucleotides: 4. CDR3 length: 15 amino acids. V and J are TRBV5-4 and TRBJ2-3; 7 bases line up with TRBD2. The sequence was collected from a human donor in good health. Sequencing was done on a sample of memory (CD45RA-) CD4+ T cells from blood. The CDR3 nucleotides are TGTGCCAGCAGCTTTAAGCGGGGCGGCACAGATACGCAGTATTTT. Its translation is CASSFKRGGTDTQYF. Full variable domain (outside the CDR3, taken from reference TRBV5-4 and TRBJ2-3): ETGVTQSPTHLIKTRGQQVTLRCSSQSGHNTVSWYQQALGQGPQFIFQYYREEENGRGNFPPRFSGLQFPNYSSELNVNALELDDSALYLCASSFKRGGTDTQYFGPGTRLTVL.